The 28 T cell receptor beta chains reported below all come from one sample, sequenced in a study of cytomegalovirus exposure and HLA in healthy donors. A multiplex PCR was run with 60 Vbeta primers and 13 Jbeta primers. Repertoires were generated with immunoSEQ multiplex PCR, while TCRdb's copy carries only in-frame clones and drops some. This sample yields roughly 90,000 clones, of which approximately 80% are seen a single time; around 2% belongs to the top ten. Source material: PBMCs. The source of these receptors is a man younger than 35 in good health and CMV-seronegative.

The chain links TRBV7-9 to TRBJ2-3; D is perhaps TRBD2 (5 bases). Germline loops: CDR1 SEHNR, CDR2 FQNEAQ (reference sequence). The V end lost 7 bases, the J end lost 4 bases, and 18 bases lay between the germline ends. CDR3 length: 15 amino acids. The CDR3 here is CASTHGGGRPDTQYF. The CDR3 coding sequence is TGTGCCAGCACCCACGGAGGTGGACGCCCAGATACGCAGTATTTT.

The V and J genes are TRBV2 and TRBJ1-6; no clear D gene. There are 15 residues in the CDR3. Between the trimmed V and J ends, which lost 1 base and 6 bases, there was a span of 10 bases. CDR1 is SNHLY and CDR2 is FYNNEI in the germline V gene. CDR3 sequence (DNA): TGTGCCAGCAGTGAAGGAGGAAGCCCTAATTCACCCCTCCACTTT. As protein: CASSEGGSPNSPLHF. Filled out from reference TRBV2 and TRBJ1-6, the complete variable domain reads EPEVTQTPSHQVTQMGQEVILRCVPISNHLYFYWYRQILGQKVEFLVSFYNNEISEKSEIFDDQFSVERPDGSNFTLKIRSTKLEDSAMYFCASSEGGSPNSPLHFGNGTRLTVT.

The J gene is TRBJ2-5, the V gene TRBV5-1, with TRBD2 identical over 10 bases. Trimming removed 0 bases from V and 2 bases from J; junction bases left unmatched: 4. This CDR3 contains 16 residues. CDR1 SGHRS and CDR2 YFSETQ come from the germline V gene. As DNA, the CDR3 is TGCGCCAGCAGCTTGGTTAGCGGGGGGACTCAAGAGACCCAGTACTTC. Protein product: CASSLVSGGTQETQYF.

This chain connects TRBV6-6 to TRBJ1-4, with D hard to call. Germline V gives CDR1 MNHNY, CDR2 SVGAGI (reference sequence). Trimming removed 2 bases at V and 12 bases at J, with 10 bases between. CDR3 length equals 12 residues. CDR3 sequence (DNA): TGTGCCAGCAGTTACGAGGGAAGGGAACTGTTTTTT. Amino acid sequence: CASSYEGRELFF.

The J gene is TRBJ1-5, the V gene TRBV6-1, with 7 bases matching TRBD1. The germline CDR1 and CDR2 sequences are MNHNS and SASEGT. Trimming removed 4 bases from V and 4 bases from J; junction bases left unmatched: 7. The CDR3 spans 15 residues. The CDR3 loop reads CASSVDRELNQPQHF. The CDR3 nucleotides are TGTGCCAGCAGTGTCGACAGGGAATTGAATCAGCCCCAGCATTTT.

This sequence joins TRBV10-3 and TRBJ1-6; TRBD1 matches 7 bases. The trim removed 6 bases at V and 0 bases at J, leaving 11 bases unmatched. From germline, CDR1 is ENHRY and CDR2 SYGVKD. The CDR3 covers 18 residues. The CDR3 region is CAISTSGQLSSYNSPLHF. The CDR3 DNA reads TGTGCCATCAGCACCTCGGGACAGCTCAGCTCCTATAATTCACCCCTCCACTTT.

CDR3 loop: CASSPWTGQGNQPQHF. The CDR3 bases are TGTGCCAGCTCACCATGGACAGGCCAGGGGAATCAGCCCCAGCATTTT. This chain joins TRBV18 and TRBJ1-5; TRBD1 matches at 7 bases. With 2 bases clipped from V and 4 bases from J, the junction kept 8 bases outside the gene matches. Germline values: CDR1 KGHSH, CDR2 LQKENI. CDR3 size: 16 residues.

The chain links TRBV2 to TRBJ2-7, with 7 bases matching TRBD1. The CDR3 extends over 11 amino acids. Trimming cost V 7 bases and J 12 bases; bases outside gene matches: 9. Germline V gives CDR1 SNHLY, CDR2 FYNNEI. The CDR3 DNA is TGTGCCAGCACCCCTCTGACAGGGTTGTACTTC. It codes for CASTPLTGLYF.

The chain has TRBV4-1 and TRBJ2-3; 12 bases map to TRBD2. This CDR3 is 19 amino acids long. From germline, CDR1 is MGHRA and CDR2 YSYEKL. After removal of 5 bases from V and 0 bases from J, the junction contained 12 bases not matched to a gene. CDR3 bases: TGCGCCAGCAGCTTACAAGGACTAGCGGGGACTTATAGCACAGATACGCAGTATTTT. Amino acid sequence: CASSLQGLAGTYSTDTQYF.

The CDR3 reads CASSFSGGHPGETQYF. In DNA, the CDR3 is TGCGCCAGCAGCTTCAGCGGGGGCCATCCGGGGGAGACCCAGTACTTC. The chain recombines TRBV5-1 with TRBJ2-5, with 8 bases identical to TRBD2. CDR1 is SGHRS and CDR2 is YFSETQ in the germline V gene. V was clipped by 2 bases and J by 5 bases; unmatched bases: 11. This CDR3 contains 16 residues.

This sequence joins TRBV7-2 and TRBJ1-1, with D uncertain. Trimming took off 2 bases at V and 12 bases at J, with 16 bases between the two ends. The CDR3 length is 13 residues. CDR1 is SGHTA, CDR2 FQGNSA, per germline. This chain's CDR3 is CASSLKAGSVTFF. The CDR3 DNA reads TGTGCCAGCAGCTTAAAAGCTGGCAGCGTCACTTTCTTT.

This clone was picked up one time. CDR3: CASSVGTGGYEQYF. The CDR3 DNA reads as TGTGCCAGCAGCGTAGGGACAGGGGGCTACGAGCAGTACTTC. The chain is built from TRBV6-5 and TRBJ2-7, with 11 bases that match TRBD1. The CDR3 is 14 residues long. The V gene's germline CDR1 is MNHEY and CDR2 SVGAGI. Unmatched junction bases numbered 4, after V lost 6 bases and J lost 3 bases.

The CDR3 here is CAISEPRGLTDTQYF. For the CDR3, the DNA is TGTGCCATCAGTGAGCCTCGAGGCCTCACAGATACGCAGTATTTT. The chain carries TRBV10-3 and TRBJ2-3, with D uncertain. Germline-derived CDR1 and CDR2 are ENHRY and SYGVKD. CDR3 size: 15 residues. V was cut by 2 bases and J by 2 bases, with 11 bases left in between.

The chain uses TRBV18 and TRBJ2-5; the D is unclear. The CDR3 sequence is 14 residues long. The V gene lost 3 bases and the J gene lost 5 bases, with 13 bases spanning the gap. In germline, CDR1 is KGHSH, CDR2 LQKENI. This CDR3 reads CASSPPERRETQYF. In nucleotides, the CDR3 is TGTGCCAGCTCACCTCCTGAGCGACGGGAGACCCAGTACTTC.

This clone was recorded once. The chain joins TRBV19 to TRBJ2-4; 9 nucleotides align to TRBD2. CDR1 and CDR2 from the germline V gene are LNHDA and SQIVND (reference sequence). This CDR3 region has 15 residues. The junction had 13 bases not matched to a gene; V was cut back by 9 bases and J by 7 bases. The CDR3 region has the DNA TGTGCCAGCGCCGACCCCGGGACTAGCACGAACATTCAGTACTTC. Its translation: CASADPGTSTNIQYF.

CDR3 amino acids: CASSRKQGARTEAFF. The CDR3 coding sequence is TGTGCCAGCAGTCGAAAACAGGGGGCTAGGACTGAAGCTTTCTTT. The chain is built from TRBV2 and TRBJ1-1, with TRBD1 matching 9 bases. V lost 5 bases, J lost 5 bases, and 9 bases stayed unmatched. This CDR3 region has 15 residues. CDR1 SNHLY and CDR2 FYNNEI come from the germline V gene.

CDR3 DNA: TGTGCCAGCTCACCGGTGAATACAGGAGGGGAAGGGGAGTTCTTC. Translating gives CASSPVNTGGEGEFF. The V call is TRBV18, the J call TRBJ2-1, with D possibly matching TRBD2 (6 bases). V shed 3 bases and J shed 14 bases, with 23 bases lying between them. Germline values: CDR1 KGHSH, CDR2 LQKENI. This CDR3 region has 15 residues.

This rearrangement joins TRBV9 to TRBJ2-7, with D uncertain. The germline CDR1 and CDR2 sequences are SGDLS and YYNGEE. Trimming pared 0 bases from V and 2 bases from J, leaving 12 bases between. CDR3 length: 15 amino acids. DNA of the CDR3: TGTGCCAGCAGCGTAGATATTGCGAGCACCTACGAGCAGTACTTC. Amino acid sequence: CASSVDIASTYEQYF.

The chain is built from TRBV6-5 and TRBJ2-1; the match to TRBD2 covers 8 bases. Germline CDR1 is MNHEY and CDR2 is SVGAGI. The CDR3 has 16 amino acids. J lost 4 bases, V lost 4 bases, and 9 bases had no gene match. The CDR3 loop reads CASSSTGGQGYNEQFF. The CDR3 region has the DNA TGTGCCAGCAGTTCCACGGGGGGGCAGGGGTACAATGAGCAGTTCTTC.

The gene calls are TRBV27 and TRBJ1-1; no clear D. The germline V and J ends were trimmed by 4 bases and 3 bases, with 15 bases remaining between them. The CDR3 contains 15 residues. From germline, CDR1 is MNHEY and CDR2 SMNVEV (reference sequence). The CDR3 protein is CASSYLYGRHTEAFF. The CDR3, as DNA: TGTGCCAGCAGTTACCTTTACGGGAGACACACTGAAGCTTTCTTT.

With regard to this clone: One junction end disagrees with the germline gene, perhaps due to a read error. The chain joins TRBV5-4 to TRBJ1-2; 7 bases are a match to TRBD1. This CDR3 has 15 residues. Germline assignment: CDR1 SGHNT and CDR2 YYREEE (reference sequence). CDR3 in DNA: TGTGCCAGCAACTTGGGGACAGCTACTAACTATGGCTACACCTTC. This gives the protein CASNLGTATNYGYTF.

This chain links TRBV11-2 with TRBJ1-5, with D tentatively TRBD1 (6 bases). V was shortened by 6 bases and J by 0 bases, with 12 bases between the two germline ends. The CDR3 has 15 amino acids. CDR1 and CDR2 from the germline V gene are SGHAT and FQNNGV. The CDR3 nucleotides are TGTGCCAGCAGTCAAGGGGGTTTTAGCAATCAGCCCCAGCATTTT. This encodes CASSQGGFSNQPQHF.

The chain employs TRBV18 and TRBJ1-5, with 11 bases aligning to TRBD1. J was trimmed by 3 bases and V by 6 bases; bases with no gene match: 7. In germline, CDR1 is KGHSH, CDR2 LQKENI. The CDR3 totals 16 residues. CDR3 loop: CASSQGTGGNNQPQHF. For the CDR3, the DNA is TGTGCCAGCTCCCAAGGGACAGGGGGGAACAATCAGCCCCAGCATTTT.

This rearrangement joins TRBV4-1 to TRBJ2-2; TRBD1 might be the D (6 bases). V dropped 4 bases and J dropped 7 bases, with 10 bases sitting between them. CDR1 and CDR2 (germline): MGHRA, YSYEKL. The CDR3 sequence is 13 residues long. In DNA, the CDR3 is TGCGCCAGCAGCCCAGGGGATTTCGGGGAGCTGTTTTTT. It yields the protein CASSPGDFGELFF.

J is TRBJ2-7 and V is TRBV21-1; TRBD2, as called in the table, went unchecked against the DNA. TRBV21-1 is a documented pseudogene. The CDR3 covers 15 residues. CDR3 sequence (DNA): TGTGCCAGCACAGCATCGGTATGGAGTGCCGACGAGCAGTACTTC. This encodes CASTASVWSADEQYF.

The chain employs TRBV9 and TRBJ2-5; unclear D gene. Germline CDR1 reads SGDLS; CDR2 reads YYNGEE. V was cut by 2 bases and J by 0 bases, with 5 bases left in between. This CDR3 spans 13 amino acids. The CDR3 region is CASSVQDQETQYF. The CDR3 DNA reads TGTGCCAGCAGCGTGCAGGACCAAGAGACCCAGTACTTC.

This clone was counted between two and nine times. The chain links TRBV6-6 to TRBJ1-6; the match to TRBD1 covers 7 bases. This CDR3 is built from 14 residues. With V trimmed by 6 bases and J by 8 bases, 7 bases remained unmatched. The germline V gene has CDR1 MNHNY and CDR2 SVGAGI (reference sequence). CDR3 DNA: TGTGCCAGCAGCCGAGACAGGGAATATTCACCCCTCCACTTT. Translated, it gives CASSRDREYSPLHF.

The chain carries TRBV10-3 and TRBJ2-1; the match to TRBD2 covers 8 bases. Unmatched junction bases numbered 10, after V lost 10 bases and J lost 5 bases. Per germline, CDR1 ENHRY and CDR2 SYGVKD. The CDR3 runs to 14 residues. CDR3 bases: TGTGCCACTTCAGCGGGGGAAACCAACAATGAGCAGTTCTTC. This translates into CATSAGETNNEQFF.